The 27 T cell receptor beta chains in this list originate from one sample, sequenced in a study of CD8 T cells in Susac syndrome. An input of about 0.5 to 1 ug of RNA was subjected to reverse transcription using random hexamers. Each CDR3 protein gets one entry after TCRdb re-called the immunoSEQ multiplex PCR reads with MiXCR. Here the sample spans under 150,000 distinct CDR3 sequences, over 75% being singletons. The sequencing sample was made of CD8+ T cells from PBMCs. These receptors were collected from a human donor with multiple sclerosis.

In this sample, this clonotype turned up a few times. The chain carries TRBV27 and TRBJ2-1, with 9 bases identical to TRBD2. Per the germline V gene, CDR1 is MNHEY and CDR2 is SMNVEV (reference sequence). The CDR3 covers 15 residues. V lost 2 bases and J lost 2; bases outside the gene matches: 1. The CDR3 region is CASSLGGRAYNEQFF. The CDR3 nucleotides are TGTGCCAGCAGTTTAGGCGGGAGGGCCTACAATGAGCAGTTCTTC.

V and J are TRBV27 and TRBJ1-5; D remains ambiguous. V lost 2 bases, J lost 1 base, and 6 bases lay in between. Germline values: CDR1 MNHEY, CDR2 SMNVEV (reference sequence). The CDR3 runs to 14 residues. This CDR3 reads CASSLVGSNQPQHF. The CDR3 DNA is TGTGCCAGCAGTTTAGTCGGAAGCAATCAGCCCCAGCATTTT.

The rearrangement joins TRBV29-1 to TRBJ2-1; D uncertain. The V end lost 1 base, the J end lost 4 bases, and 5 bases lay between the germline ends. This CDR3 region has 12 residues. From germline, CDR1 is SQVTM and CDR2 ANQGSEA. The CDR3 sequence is CSVEAAYNEQFF. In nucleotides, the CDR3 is TGCAGCGTTGAAGCCGCGTACAATGAGCAGTTCTTC.

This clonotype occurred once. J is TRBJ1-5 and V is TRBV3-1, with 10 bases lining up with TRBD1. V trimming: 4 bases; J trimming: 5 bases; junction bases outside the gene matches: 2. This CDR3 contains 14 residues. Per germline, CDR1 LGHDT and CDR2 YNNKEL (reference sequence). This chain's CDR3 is CASSPGQGDQPQHF. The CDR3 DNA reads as TGTGCCAGCAGCCCCGGACAGGGGGATCAGCCCCAGCATTTT.

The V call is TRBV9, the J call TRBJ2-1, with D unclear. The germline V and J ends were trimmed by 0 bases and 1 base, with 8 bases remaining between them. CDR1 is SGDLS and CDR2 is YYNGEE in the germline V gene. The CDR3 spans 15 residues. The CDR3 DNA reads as TGTGCCAGCAGCGTAGACCCCGGGTCCTACAATGAGCAGTTCTTC. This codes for CASSVDPGSYNEQFF.

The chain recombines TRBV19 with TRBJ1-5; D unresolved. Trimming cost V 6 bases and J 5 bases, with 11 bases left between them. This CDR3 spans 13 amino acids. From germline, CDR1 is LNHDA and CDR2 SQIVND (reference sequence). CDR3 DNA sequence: TGTGCCAGTAGCCCCATTATGCATCAGCCCCAGCATTTT. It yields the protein CASSPIMHQPQHF.

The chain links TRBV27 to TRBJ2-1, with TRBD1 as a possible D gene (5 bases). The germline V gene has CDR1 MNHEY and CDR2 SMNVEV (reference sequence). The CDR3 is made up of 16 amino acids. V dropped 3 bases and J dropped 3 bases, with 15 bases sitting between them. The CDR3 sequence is CASSFRPGQNYNEQFF. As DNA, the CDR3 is TGTGCCAGCAGTTTCCGGCCAGGGCAAAACTACAATGAGCAGTTCTTC.

CDR3 protein: CASSWSSGANVLTF. CDR3 sequence (DNA): TGTGCCAGCAGTTGGAGCTCTGGGGCCAACGTCCTGACTTTC. The V gene is TRBV2, the J gene TRBJ2-6; no clear D. Per the germline V gene, CDR1 is SNHLY and CDR2 is FYNNEI. V lost 5 bases to trimming and J lost 0 bases, with 5 bases between them. This CDR3 region has 14 residues.

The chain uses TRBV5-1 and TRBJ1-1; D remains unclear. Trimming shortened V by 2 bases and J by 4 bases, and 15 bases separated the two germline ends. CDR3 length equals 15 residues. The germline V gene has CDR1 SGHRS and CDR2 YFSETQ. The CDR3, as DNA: TGCGCCAGCAGCTTACCGGGCCCCTGGGGCACTGAAGCTTTCTTT. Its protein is CASSLPGPWGTEAFF.

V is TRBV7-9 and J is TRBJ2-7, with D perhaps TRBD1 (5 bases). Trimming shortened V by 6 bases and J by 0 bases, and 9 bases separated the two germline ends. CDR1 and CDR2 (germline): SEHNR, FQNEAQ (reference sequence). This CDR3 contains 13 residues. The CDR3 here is CASRPTASYEQYF. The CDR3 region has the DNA TGTGCCAGCAGACCGACAGCCTCCTACGAGCAGTACTTC. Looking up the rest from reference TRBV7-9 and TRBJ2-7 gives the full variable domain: DTGVSQNPRHKITKRGQNVTFRCDPISEHNRLYWYRQTLGQGPEFLTYFQNEAQLEKSRLLSDRFSAERPKGSFSTLEIQRTEQGDSAMYLCASRPTASYEQYFGPGTRLTVT.

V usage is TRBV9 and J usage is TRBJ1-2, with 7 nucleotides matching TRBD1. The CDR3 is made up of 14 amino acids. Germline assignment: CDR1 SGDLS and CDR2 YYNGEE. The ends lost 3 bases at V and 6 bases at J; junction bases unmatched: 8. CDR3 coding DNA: TGTGCCAGCAGCGCACGTACAGGGGCTGATGGCTACACCTTC. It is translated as CASSARTGADGYTF.

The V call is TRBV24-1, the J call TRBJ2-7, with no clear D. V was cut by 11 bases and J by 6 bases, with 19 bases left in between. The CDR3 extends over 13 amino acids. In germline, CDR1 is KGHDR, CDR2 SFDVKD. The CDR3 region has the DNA TGTGCCATCTCGGACGGGCGAATCGGCGAGCAGTACTTC. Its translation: CAISDGRIGEQYF.

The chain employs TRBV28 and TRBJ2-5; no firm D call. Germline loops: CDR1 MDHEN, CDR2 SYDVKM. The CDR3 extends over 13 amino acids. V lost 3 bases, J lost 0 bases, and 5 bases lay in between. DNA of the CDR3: TGTGCCAGCAGTTTTAAGAACCAAGAGACCCAGTACTTC. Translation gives CASSFKNQETQYF.

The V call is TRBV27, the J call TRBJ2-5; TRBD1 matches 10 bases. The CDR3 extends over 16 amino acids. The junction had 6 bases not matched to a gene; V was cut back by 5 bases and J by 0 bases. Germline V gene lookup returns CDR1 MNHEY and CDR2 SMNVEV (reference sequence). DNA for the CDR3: TGTGCCAGCAGTGAAAGGGGACAGGGGTACCAAGAGACCCAGTACTTC. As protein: CASSERGQGYQETQYF.

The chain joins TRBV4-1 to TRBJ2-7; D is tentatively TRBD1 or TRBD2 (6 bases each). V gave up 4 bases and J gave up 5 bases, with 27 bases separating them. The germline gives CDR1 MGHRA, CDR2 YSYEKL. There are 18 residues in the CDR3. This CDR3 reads CASSPFEDGGDLWNEQYF. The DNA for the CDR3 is TGCGCCAGCAGCCCTTTTGAGGACGGGGGCGACTTGTGGAACGAGCAGTACTTC.

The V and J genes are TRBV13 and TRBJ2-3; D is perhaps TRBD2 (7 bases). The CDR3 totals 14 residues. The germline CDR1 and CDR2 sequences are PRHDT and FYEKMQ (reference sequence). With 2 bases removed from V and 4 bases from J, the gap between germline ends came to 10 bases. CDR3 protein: CASSLRGAADTQYF. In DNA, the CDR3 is TGTGCCAGCAGCTTACGGGGGGCTGCAGATACGCAGTATTTT.

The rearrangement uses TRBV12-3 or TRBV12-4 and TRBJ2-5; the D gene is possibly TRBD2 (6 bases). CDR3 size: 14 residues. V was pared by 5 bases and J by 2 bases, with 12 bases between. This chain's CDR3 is CASSVLGGQETQYF. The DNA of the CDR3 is TGTGCCAGCAGTGTTCTTGGGGGGCAAGAGACCCAGTACTTC.

The CDR3 DNA is TGTGCCTGGAGTCGACTAGCCCGAGGGGAGACCCAGTACTTC. It translates to CAWSRLARGETQYF. V is TRBV30 and J is TRBJ2-5, with TRBD2 identical over 7 bases. The CDR3 extends over 14 amino acids. Germline CDR1 is GTSNPN and CDR2 is SVGIG (reference sequence). The V and J ends lost 2 bases and 5 bases, in that order; junction bases with no gene match: 8. Looking up the rest from reference TRBV30 and TRBJ2-5 gives the full variable domain: SQTIHQWPATLVQPVGSPLSLECTVEGTSNPNLYWYRQAAGRGLQLLFYSVGIGQISSEVPQNLSASRPQDRQFILSSKKLLLSDSGFYLCAWSRLARGETQYFGPGTRLLVL.

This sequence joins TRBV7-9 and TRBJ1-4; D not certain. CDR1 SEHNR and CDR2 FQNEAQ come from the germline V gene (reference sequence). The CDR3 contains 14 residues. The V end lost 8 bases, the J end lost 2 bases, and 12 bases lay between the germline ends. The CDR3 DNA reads TGTGCCAGCGAGCTCGAGCCGACTAATGAAAAACTGTTTTTT. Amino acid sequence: CASELEPTNEKLFF.

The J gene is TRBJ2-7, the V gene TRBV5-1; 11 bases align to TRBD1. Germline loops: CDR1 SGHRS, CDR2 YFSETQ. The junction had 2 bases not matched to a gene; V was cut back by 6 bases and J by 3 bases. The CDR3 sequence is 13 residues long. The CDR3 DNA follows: TGCGCCAGCACTGGGACAGGGGGCTACGAGCAGTACTTC. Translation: CASTGTGGYEQYF.

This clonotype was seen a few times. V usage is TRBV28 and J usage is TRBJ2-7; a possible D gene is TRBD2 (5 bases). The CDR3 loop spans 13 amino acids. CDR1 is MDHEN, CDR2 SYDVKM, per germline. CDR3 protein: CATLPGSSYEQYV. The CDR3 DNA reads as TGTGCTACCCTACCTGGGAGCTCCTACGAGCAGTACGTC.

Written as DNA, the CDR3 is TGCAGTGCTAGAGACGCCCAAGGGCACACTGAAGCTTTCTTT. This sequence encodes CSARDAQGHTEAFF. This chain links TRBV20-1 with TRBJ1-1; no definite D call. The V end was cut by 0 bases, the J end by 3 bases, with 11 bases between. The length of the CDR3 is 14 residues. Germline V gives CDR1 DFQATT, CDR2 SNEGSKA (reference sequence).

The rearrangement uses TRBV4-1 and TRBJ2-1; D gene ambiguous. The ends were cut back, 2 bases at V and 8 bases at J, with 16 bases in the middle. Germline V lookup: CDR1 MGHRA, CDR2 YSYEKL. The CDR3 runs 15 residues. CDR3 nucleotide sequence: TGCGCCAGCAGCCAAAGCCCTCTAGGTCATGATGAGCAGTTCTTC. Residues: CASSQSPLGHDEQFF.

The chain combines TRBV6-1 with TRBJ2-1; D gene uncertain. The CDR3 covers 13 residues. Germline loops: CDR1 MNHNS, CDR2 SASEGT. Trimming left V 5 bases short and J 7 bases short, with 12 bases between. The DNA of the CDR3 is TGTGCCAGCAGTCCGACTCGATCGAATGAGCAGTTCTTC. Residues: CASSPTRSNEQFF.

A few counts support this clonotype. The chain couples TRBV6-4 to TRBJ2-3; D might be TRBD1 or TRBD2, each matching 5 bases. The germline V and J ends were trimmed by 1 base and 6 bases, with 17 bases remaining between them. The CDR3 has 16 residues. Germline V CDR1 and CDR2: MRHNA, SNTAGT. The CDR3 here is CASSDFPGALRDTQYF. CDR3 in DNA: TGTGCCAGCAGTGACTTCCCCGGGGCCCTACGGGATACGCAGTATTTT.

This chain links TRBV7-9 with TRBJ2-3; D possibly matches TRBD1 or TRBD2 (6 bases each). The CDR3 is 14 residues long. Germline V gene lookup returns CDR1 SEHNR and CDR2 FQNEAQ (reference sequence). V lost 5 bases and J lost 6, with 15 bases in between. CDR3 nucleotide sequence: TGTGCCAGCAGCCCCCGGGGGCTAGCGGATACGCAGTATTTT. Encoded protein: CASSPRGLADTQYF.

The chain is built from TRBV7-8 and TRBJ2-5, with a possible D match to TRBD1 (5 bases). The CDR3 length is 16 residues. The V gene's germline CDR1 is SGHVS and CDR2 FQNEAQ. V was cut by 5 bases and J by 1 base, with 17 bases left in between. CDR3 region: CASSPVPSDSQETQYF. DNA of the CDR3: TGTGCCAGCAGCCCAGTCCCCTCAGACAGCCAAGAGACCCAGTACTTC.